The sequence of this T cell receptor beta chain was determined in a study of control samples from healthy donors and cancer patients. Method: immunoSEQ multiplex PCR; TCRdb's copy keeps in-frame clones and lacks some. The sample includes 100,000 to 150,000 clones, 75% to 95% of them seen just once. The V and J ends lost 7 bases and 2 bases respectively, with 20 bases between them. The CDR3 loop spans 16 amino acids. Germline CDR1 reads MDHEN; CDR2 reads SYDVKM. Specimen: blood. The sequence came from a man aged 18-30 years in good health. The genes are TRBV28 and TRBJ1-1, with TRBD1 as a possible D gene (5 bases). In DNA form, the CDR3 reads TGTGCCAGCATTAAACTCAGGGATGAGCTTAACACTGAAGCTTTCTTT. It yields the protein CASIKLRDELNTEAFF.